The 15 T cell receptor beta chains below come from one sample, sequenced in a study of vaccination effects on CD4 cells after COVID-19. The antigens of these receptors remain unknown. TCRdb's copy holds only in-frame clones and misses some; the assay was immunoSEQ multiplex PCR. Of 25,000 to 35,000 clones detected, around 82% appear once; the ten largest clones hold roughly 1.4%. After expansion with viral peptide pools in the ViraFEST assay, antigen-specific CD4+ T cells were sequenced. Culture lasted 10 days before CD4+ T cell isolation. Participants completed two doses of the BNT162b2 or mRNA-1273 vaccine. Sequenced here: CD4+ T cells from PBMCs cultured with HCoV-NL63 spike peptides, sampled after COVID-19 vaccination. The receptors stem from a human donor who received a COVID-19 vaccine. Some clones in this sample may be carry-over from other donors' samples.

This clone appeared a single time. This chain uses TRBV29-1 with TRBJ2-3, with D tentatively TRBD1 (5 bases). This CDR3 comprises 13 residues. Germline V gene sequence: CDR1 SQVTM, CDR2 ANQGSEA. Trimming shortened V by 3 bases and J by 5 bases, and 12 bases separated the two germline ends. CDR3 DNA: TGCAGCGTTGACCCAGGGTACGGAGATACGCAGTATTTT. Translation: CSVDPGYGDTQYF.

This chain links TRBV29-1 with TRBJ1-1; no reliable D call. The CDR3 consists of 13 residues. Trimming shortened V by 1 base and J by 1 base, and 7 bases separated the two germline ends. Germline-derived CDR1 and CDR2 are SQVTM and ANQGSEA. The CDR3 spells CSVEGQRNTEAFF. CDR3 sequence (DNA): TGCAGCGTTGAAGGCCAGCGGAACACTGAAGCTTTCTTT.

This chain joins TRBV7-8 and TRBJ1-3, with D unclear. The CDR3 is made up of 17 amino acids. From germline, CDR1 is SGHVS and CDR2 FQNEAQ. Trimming stripped 7 bases from V and 0 bases from J, with 19 bases between. The CDR3 region is CASTDLQPPYSGNTIYF. The DNA for the CDR3 is TGTGCCAGCACGGACTTACAGCCACCCTACTCTGGAAACACCATATATTTT. Full variable domain (rest looked up from reference TRBV7-8 and TRBJ1-3): GAGVSQSPRYKVAKRGQDVALRCDPISGHVSLFWYQQALGQGPEFLTYFQNEAQLDKSGLPSDRFFAERPEGSVSTLKIQRTQQEDSAVYLCASTDLQPPYSGNTIYFGEGSWLTVV.

The J gene is TRBJ2-1, the V gene TRBV19; D gene uncertain. This CDR3 is 11 amino acids long. V gave up 2 bases and J gave up 12 bases, with 8 bases separating them. CDR1 is LNHDA, CDR2 SQIVND, per germline (reference sequence). The CDR3 sequence is CASSIPAGQFF. The CDR3 nucleotides read TGTGCCAGTAGTATACCCGCTGGGCAGTTCTTC. Based on the CDR3 plus reference TRBV19 and TRBJ2-1, the full variable domain is DGGITQSPKYLFRKEGQNVTLSCEQNLNHDAMYWYRQDPGQGLRLIYYSQIVNDFQKGDIAEGYSVSREKKESFPLTVTSAQKNPTAFYLCASSIPAGQFFGPGTRLTVL.

J is TRBJ1-5 and V is TRBV19; TRBD1 might be the D (5 bases). CDR1 and CDR2 from the germline V gene are LNHDA and SQIVND (reference sequence). This CDR3 comprises 16 residues. Trimming shortened V by 10 bases and J by 2 bases, and 21 bases separated the two germline ends. CDR3 sequence reads: CATRDLRKLGNQPQHF. CDR3 sequence (DNA): TGTGCCACCAGGGACCTACGAAAACTGGGCAATCAGCCCCAGCATTTT.

This clone appeared once. The chain uses TRBV21-1 and TRBJ2-7. TRBV21-1 is listed as a pseudogene. This CDR3 is 9 amino acids long. This CDR3 is CARGDEQYV. The CDR3 bases are TGTGCCAGGGGGGACGAGCAGTACGTC.

The chain has TRBV10-2 and TRBJ2-5; 7 bases match TRBD1. In germline, CDR1 is WSHSY, CDR2 SAAADI. J gave up 5 bases and V 3 bases, and 12 bases lay outside the gene matches. The CDR3 extends over 16 amino acids. DNA of the CDR3: TGCGCCAGCAGTGATAGGGGGCGTCGGTTAGCGGAGACCCAGTACTTC. Protein: CASSDRGRRLAETQYF.

The chain has TRBV7-2 and TRBJ2-3, with D perhaps assigned TRBD1 or TRBD2 (5 bases each). Trimming cost V 0 bases and J 3 bases, with 13 bases left between them. Germline values: CDR1 SGHTA, CDR2 FQGNSA. The CDR3 runs 16 residues. The CDR3 DNA reads TGTGCCAGCAGCTTAGCGCAGGCAGGGACGACAGATACGCAGTATTTT. This translates into CASSLAQAGTTDTQYF. The variable domain in full, completed from reference TRBV7-2 and TRBJ2-3, reads GAGVSQSPSNKVTEKGKDVELRCDPISGHTALYWYRQSLGQGLEFLIYFQGNSAPDKSGLPSDRFSAERTGGSVSTLTIQRTQQEDSAVYLCASSLAQAGTTDTQYFGPGTRLTVL.

The V call is TRBV3-1 (or the pseudogene TRBV3-2), the J call TRBJ2-5; D is perhaps TRBD1 (6 bases). CDR1 is LGHDT, CDR2 YNNKEL, per germline (reference sequence). The CDR3 spans 13 residues. Trimming took off 5 bases at V and 5 bases at J, with 12 bases between the two ends. CDR3 in amino acids: CASSTRGVETQYF. The CDR3 DNA is TGTGCCAGCAGCACCAGGGGTGTGGAGACCCAGTACTTC.

The gene calls are TRBV25-1 and TRBJ2-3; D ambiguous. The CDR3 has 13 amino acids. Germline V lookup: CDR1 MGHDK, CDR2 SYGVNS. V was trimmed by 4 bases and J by 2 bases, leaving 7 bases between them. The CDR3 here is CASSVMLTDTQYF. DNA of the CDR3: TGTGCCAGCAGTGTTATGCTCACAGATACGCAGTATTTT.

This sequence joins TRBV6-5 and TRBJ1-2; 8 positions match TRBD1. J gave up 5 bases and V 8 bases, and 7 bases lay outside the gene matches. CDR3 size: 13 residues. Germline CDR1 and CDR2: MNHEY and SVGAGI. The CDR3 coding sequence is TGTGCCAGCGGAAGGACAGGGCCTTATGGCTACACCTTC. Protein: CASGRTGPYGYTF.

This rearrangement joins TRBV6-7 to TRBJ2-7; 8 bases match TRBD1. TRBV6-7 is placed among ORFs of uncertain function. V lost 7 bases, J lost 0 bases, and 11 bases stayed unmatched. The length of the CDR3 is 16 residues. CDR3 DNA: TGTGCCAGCAACCCCAGGGGACAGGACGACTCCTACGAGCAGTACGTC. Its translation: CASNPRGQDDSYEQYV.

This clone was observed a single time. The V gene is TRBV7-2, the J gene TRBJ2-2; 7 bases map to TRBD2. Germline assignment: CDR1 SGHTA and CDR2 FQGNSA. The CDR3 covers 16 residues. The ends lost 2 bases at V and 0 bases at J; junction bases unmatched: 3. CDR3 DNA sequence: TGTGCCAGCAGCTTATGGCTAGCGGCGAACACCGGGGAGCTGTTTTTT. Translated, it gives CASSLWLAANTGELFF.

The chain has TRBV18 and TRBJ2-3; no definite D call. Germline V gives CDR1 KGHSH, CDR2 LQKENI. This CDR3 spans 13 amino acids. The V end lost 3 bases, the J end lost 3 bases, and 7 bases lay between the germline ends. The CDR3 protein is CASSPSLTDTQYF. The DNA of the CDR3 is TGTGCCAGCTCACCTAGCCTTACAGATACGCAGTATTTT.

The chain uses TRBV5-4 and TRBJ2-2; no firm D call. V lost 5 bases and J 6 bases, leaving 17 bases between the germline ends. The CDR3 has 15 amino acids. CDR1 and CDR2 from the germline V gene are SGHNT and YYREEE (reference sequence). CDR3: CASRPGSPESGELFF. CDR3 bases: TGTGCCAGCAGGCCCGGGTCACCCGAGTCCGGGGAGCTGTTTTTT.